This T cell receptor beta chain was sequenced during a study of Ad26.COV2.S vaccination and SARS-CoV-2 variants. General observations from the study: The breadth of spike-specific CD8+ and CD4+ T cell responses after vaccination was reportedly substantial. Similar non-spike TCR breadth was observed in recipients of vaccine and of placebo. Recipients given vaccine exceeded placebo recipients in spike-specific TCR breadth.

In the case of this clone: What it binds is unknown.

After removal of 5 bases from V and 3 bases from J, the junction contained 6 bases not matched to a gene. CDR3 length equals 14 residues. Germline values: CDR1 MNHEY, CDR2 SVGEGT. Data came from immunoSEQ multiplex PCR; TCRdb stores just in-frame clones and leaves some out. The sample holds around 100,000 clones; approximately 81% are singletons and the top ten take roughly 15%. The J gene is TRBJ2-7, the V gene TRBV6-2 or TRBV6-3; the match to TRBD1 covers 8 bases. The sample was peripheral blood, taken after recovery from COVID-19. The receptor was isolated from a human donor who had recovered from COVID-19. CDR3 sequence: CASSESGGLYEQYF. The CDR3 DNA is TGTGCCAGCAGTGAGTCAGGGGGCCTCTACGAGCAGTACTTC.